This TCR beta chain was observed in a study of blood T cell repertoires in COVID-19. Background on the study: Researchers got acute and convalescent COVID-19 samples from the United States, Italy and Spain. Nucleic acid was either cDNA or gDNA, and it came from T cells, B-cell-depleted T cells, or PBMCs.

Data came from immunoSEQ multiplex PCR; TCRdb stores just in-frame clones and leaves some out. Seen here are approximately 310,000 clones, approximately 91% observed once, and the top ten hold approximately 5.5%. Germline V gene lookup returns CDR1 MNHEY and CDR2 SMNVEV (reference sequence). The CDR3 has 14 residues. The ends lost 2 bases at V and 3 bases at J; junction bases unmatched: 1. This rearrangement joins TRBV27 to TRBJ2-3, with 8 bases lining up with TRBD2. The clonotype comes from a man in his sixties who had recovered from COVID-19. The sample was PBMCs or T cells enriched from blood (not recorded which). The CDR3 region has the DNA TGTGCCAGCAGTTTACGGGAGGGAACAGATACGCAGTATTTT. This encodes CASSLREGTDTQYF.